This T cell receptor beta chain was sequenced for a study of T cells in localized non-small cell lung cancer. Study findings and constraints: Tumor showed lower T cell clonality than uninvolved adjacent lung, where it was highest. Multi-region tumor sequencing was not done, so intratumor heterogeneity could not be excluded. Adjacent lung exhibited a median of about 56 among the 100 most abundant tumor clones.

V was pared by 4 bases and J by 10 bases, with 25 bases between. This CDR3 is built from 16 residues. The germline CDR1 and CDR2 sequences are LNHDA and SQIVND (reference sequence). TCRdb's copy holds only in-frame clones and misses some; the assay was immunoSEQ multiplex PCR. This repertoire shows 20,000 to 25,000 clones, 75% to 90% found once; its top ten account for 9% to 15%. Points on this clone: Its antigen is unknown.

This chain joins TRBV19 and TRBJ1-1; D is possibly TRBD1 (6 bases). This specimen was PBMCs, taken before any cancer treatment. The receptor was derived from a man aged 35-69 years with stage II squamous cell lung carcinoma. CDR3: CASSRPPAGVMDAAFF. In DNA form, the CDR3 reads TGTGCCAGTAGTAGACCGCCGGCAGGGGTTATGGATGCAGCTTTCTTT. The whole variable domain, filled in from reference TRBV19 and TRBJ1-1, reads DGGITQSPKYLFRKEGQNVTLSCEQNLNHDAMYWYRQDPGQGLRLIYYSQIVNDFQKGDIAEGYSVSREKKESFPLTVTSAQKNPTAFYLCASSRPPAGVMDAAFFGQGTRLTVV.